Shown below are 28 T cell receptor beta chains from a single sample sequenced in a study of blood T cells in healthy people across ages. Alongside a J-beta primer mix, a sample-barcoded 5' primer served in a second PCR lasting roughly 6 to 11 cycles. TCRdb reanalysed the 5' RACE reads using MiXCR and keeps one entry per CDR3 protein. Of about 760,000 distinct CDR3 sequences in the sample, 20% to 30% were seen once. The sample was also linked to a second study, of T cells of mothers and their children.

Sequencing was performed on blood. The origin of the receptors is a boy younger than 18 in good health.

The genes are TRBV5-1 and TRBJ2-6, with D possibly being TRBD1 (6 bases). Germline loops: CDR1 SGHRS, CDR2 YFSETQ. Trimming removed 7 bases from V and 6 bases from J, with 11 bases in between. The length of the CDR3 is 13 residues. The DNA for the CDR3 is TGCGCCAGCGCAGGGGAGTTGGCCAACGTCCTGACTTTC. Protein product: CASAGELANVLTF.

This chain joins TRBV29-1 and TRBJ2-5, with a possible D match to TRBD1 (6 bases). The germline V gene has CDR1 SQVTM and CDR2 ANQGSEA. The CDR3 consists of 13 residues. Trimming removed 5 bases at V and 3 bases at J, with 13 bases between. The CDR3 bases are TGCAGCGTTCGAGACCCAGGGGAAGAGACCCAGTACTTC. Translating it yields CSVRDPGEETQYF.

The V gene is TRBV19, the J gene TRBJ1-5, with D unresolved. Germline lookup yields CDR1 LNHDA and CDR2 SQIVND (reference sequence). Between the trimmed V and J ends, which lost 5 bases and 3 bases, there was a span of 17 bases. This CDR3 is built from 16 residues. CDR3 sequence (DNA): TGTGCCAGTAGTCCGAGGGCAGGCCGCTCCAATCAGCCCCAGCATTTT. Its protein product is CASSPRAGRSNQPQHF.

The chain employs TRBV25-1 and TRBJ1-2; D is undetermined. This CDR3 contains 14 residues. The germline V gene has CDR1 MGHDK and CDR2 SYGVNS. V dropped 1 base and J dropped 4 bases, with 10 bases sitting between them. The CDR3 here is CASSESVHPYGYTF. DNA for the CDR3: TGTGCCAGCAGTGAATCCGTACATCCCTATGGCTACACCTTC.

CDR3 sequence reads: CASGRQGSYEQYF. The CDR3 bases are TGTGCCAGCGGCCGACAGGGGTCCTACGAGCAGTACTTC. The chain uses TRBV12-3 or TRBV12-4 and TRBJ2-7, with TRBD1 identical over 8 bases. The trim removed 8 bases at V and 1 base at J, leaving 4 bases unmatched. The CDR3 has 13 amino acids.

This clonotype appeared a few times. The genes are TRBV4-1 and TRBJ2-4, with 15 bases aligning to TRBD2. The CDR3 consists of 17 residues. The trim removed 0 bases at V and 8 bases at J, leaving 5 bases unmatched. Per the germline V gene, CDR1 is MGHRA and CDR2 is YSYEKL. In DNA form, the CDR3 reads TGCGCCAGCAGCCAAGAGGGACTAGCGGGAGGAGTTGACATTCAGTACTTC. It specifies CASSQEGLAGGVDIQYF.

There are many counts of this clonotype. This chain joins TRBV5-1 and TRBJ2-7, with 7 nucleotides matching TRBD1. Germline trimming cut 0 bases from V and 3 bases from J; bases unmatched to any gene: 3. CDR3 size: 14 residues. CDR1 and CDR2 (germline): SGHRS, YFSETQ. The CDR3 is CASSLAGTDYEQYF. DNA for the CDR3: TGCGCCAGCAGCTTGGCCGGGACAGACTACGAGCAGTACTTC. Looking up the rest from reference TRBV5-1 and TRBJ2-7 gives the full variable domain: KAGVTQTPRYLIKTRGQQVTLSCSPISGHRSVSWYQQTPGQGLQFLFEYFSETQRNKGNFPGRFSGRQFSNSRSEMNVSTLELGDSALYLCASSLAGTDYEQYFGPGTRLTVT.

This clonotype has just a few counts. A junction end diverges from the germline sequence, so it may reflect a read error. The rearrangement uses TRBV11-2 and TRBJ1-4; D is possibly TRBD1 (6 bases). Germline-derived CDR1 and CDR2 are SGHAT and FQNNGV. The CDR3 is made up of 16 amino acids. CDR3 DNA: TGTGCCAGCAGCCCCCTTTCGGCGGGGGGCCGTGAAATACTGTTTTTT. Its translation is CASSPLSAGGREILFF.

This clonotype was seen a handful of times. This chain uses TRBV6-2 or TRBV6-3 with TRBJ1-5, with D possibly matching TRBD1 (6 bases). Germline loops: CDR1 MNHEY, CDR2 SVGEGT. The CDR3 extends over 17 amino acids. Trimming took 0 bases from V and 0 from J, leaving 12 bases between them. The CDR3 bases are TGTGCCAGCAGTTACTCCATTACAGGGTTTAGCAATCAGCCCCAGCATTTT. This sequence encodes CASSYSITGFSNQPQHF.

This rearrangement joins TRBV28 to TRBJ2-5; possibly TRBD2 for D (6 bases). This CDR3 has 18 residues. V was pared by 3 bases and J by 5 bases, with 25 bases between. The germline V gene has CDR1 MDHEN and CDR2 SYDVKM. This CDR3 is CASSFYIGSEGVGETQYF. DNA for the CDR3: TGTGCCAGCAGTTTTTATATCGGTTCGGAGGGAGTCGGGGAGACCCAGTACTTC.

The chain is built from TRBV2 and TRBJ2-5; 9 nucleotides align to TRBD2. The last part of the DNA fits TRBJ2-1 better; the J call may be wrong. This CDR3 has 13 amino acids. Looked up from germline, CDR1 is SNHLY and CDR2 is FYNNEI. The CDR3 protein is CAGGASGANEQFF. The CDR3 coding sequence is TGTGCCGGTGGGGCTAGCGGGGCGAATGAGCAGTTCTTC.

V gene TRBV12-3 or TRBV12-4 combines with J gene TRBJ1-4, with D tentatively TRBD1 (5 bases). This CDR3 has 15 amino acids. V was cut by 5 bases and J by 0 bases, with 10 bases left in between. This CDR3 reads CASSRGYATNEKLFF. The CDR3 DNA is TGTGCCAGCAGTCGGGGCTATGCAACTAATGAAAAACTGTTTTTT.

The chain uses TRBV4-2 and TRBJ1-5; maybe TRBD1 (6 bases). The CDR3 extends over 15 amino acids. Between the trimmed V and J ends, which lost 0 bases and 6 bases, there was a span of 12 bases. Germline loops: CDR1 LGHNA, CDR2 YNFKEQ. CDR3: CASSQDGGQVQPQHF. The CDR3 DNA follows: TGTGCCAGCAGCCAAGACGGGGGGCAGGTTCAGCCCCAGCATTTT.

The chain links TRBV9 to TRBJ2-6; 8 nucleotides align to TRBD1. Germline assignment: CDR1 SGDLS and CDR2 YYNGEE. The CDR3 runs 19 residues. The V segment lost 4 bases and the J segment 0 bases; nucleotides outside the gene matches: 12. The CDR3 DNA is TGTGCCAGCAGCCCTTCTTCCGGGACAGGCAGCTCTGGGGCCAACGTCCTGACTTTC. Protein: CASSPSSGTGSSGANVLTF.

This clonotype was detected only a few times. The chain uses TRBV9 and TRBJ2-1; TRBD2 agrees at 7 bases. Trimming cost V 4 bases and J 4 bases; bases outside gene matches: 17. Per the germline V gene, CDR1 is SGDLS and CDR2 is YYNGEE. The CDR3 totals 18 residues. The CDR3 nucleotides read TGTGCCAGCAGCCCACCTTCGCGTGAGCGGGGTCCTTACAATGAGCAGTTCTTC. It yields the protein CASSPPSRERGPYNEQFF.

This clonotype appeared a few times. CDR3 sequence: CSAQSGRYGNEQFF. In nucleotides, the CDR3 is TGCAGTGCTCAGAGCGGGAGGTATGGCAATGAGCAGTTCTTC. V usage is TRBV20-1 and J usage is TRBJ2-5; the match to TRBD2 covers 9 bases. The J call is in doubt because the DNA end fits TRBJ2-1 better. CDR3 size: 14 residues. Per the germline V gene, CDR1 is DFQATT and CDR2 is SNEGSKA (reference sequence).

The gene calls are TRBV19 and TRBJ1-2, with 8 bases identical to TRBD1. V lost 3 bases to trimming and J lost 7 bases; unmatched junction nucleotides: 13. CDR1 and CDR2 (germline): LNHDA, SQIVND (reference sequence). This CDR3 contains 16 residues. The CDR3 bases are TGTGCCAGTAGTATTAACGCAGGGGGCGATTTATTTGGCTACACCTTC. It translates to CASSINAGGDLFGYTF. The variable domain in full, completed from reference TRBV19 and TRBJ1-2, reads DGGITQSPKYLFRKEGQNVTLSCEQNLNHDAMYWYRQDPGQGLRLIYYSQIVNDFQKGDIAEGYSVSREKKESFPLTVTSAQKNPTAFYLCASSINAGGDLFGYTFGSGTRLTVV.

The CDR3 DNA sequence: TGTGCCAGCAGTTACGAAAAGGGGCAGTATTTT. This sequence encodes CASSYEKGQYF. This chain connects TRBV6-2 or TRBV6-3 to TRBJ2-3; D call uncertain. The CDR3 runs to 11 residues. V was pared by 2 bases and J by 11 bases, with 8 bases between. CDR1 and CDR2 (germline): MNHEY, SVGEGT.

V usage is TRBV12-3 or TRBV12-4 and J usage is TRBJ2-3, with D possibly TRBD1 on 5 matching bases. This CDR3 is 11 amino acids long. V dropped 7 bases and J dropped 9 bases, with 11 bases sitting between them. CDR3 loop: CASMGPSTQYF. CDR3 bases: TGTGCCAGCATGGGGCCGTCAACGCAGTATTTT.

This chain connects TRBV7-9 to TRBJ1-1; 7 nucleotides align to TRBD1. This CDR3 region has 14 residues. V trimming: 5 bases; J trimming: 8 bases; junction bases outside the gene matches: 11. Germline assignment: CDR1 SEHNR and CDR2 FQNEAQ (reference sequence). CDR3 residues: CASSPLLRQGEAFF. CDR3 bases: TGTGCCAGCAGCCCCCTACTAAGACAGGGAGAAGCTTTCTTT.

The chain employs TRBV12-3 or TRBV12-4 and TRBJ2-1; D is undetermined. This CDR3 region has 15 residues. V lost 4 bases to trimming and J lost 5 bases, with 15 bases between them. CDR3 region: CASSYGSSAHNEQFF. The CDR3, as DNA: TGTGCCAGCAGTTACGGTAGCTCGGCCCACAATGAGCAGTTCTTC.

The chain uses TRBV7-2 and TRBJ2-7; D possibly uses TRBD1 or TRBD2 (5 bases each). V was clipped by 5 bases and J by 10 bases, with 15 bases between them. Germline CDR1 and CDR2: SGHTA and FQGNSA. This CDR3 has 12 amino acids. The CDR3 spells CASSRRLGDQYV. DNA for the CDR3: TGTGCCAGCAGCCGCCGGCTGGGGGATCAGTACGTC.

The sample holds many counts of this clonotype. The chain recombines TRBV7-2 with TRBJ1-2; no definite D call. Germline values: CDR1 SGHTA, CDR2 FQGNSA. Trimming left V 5 bases short and J 2 bases short, with 12 bases between. The CDR3 has 14 residues. CDR3: CASSGVGRNYGYTF. The CDR3 DNA reads as TGTGCCAGCAGCGGAGTCGGGAGGAACTATGGCTACACCTTC.

This clonotype occurred a few times. The V call is TRBV11-3, the J call TRBJ1-4, with D perhaps matching TRBD1 (5 bases). Germline assignment: CDR1 SGHNT and CDR2 YENEEA. Trimming shortened V by 5 bases and J by 2 bases, and 12 bases separated the two germline ends. The CDR3 length is 15 residues. The CDR3 bases are TGTGCCAGCAGCAAGGGGCGGGTTACTAATGAAAAACTGTTTTTT. Translating gives CASSKGRVTNEKLFF.

This clonotype occurred many times. This chain connects TRBV12-3 or TRBV12-4 to TRBJ1-5, with D uncertain. V gave up 3 bases and J gave up 8 bases, with 20 bases separating them. This CDR3 has 16 amino acids. In nucleotides, the CDR3 is TGTGCCAGCAGTTTGTCGGCCGCGGGAGGGAATAAGCCCCAGCATTTT. It yields the protein CASSLSAAGGNKPQHF.

V is TRBV24-1 and J is TRBJ2-7; the match to TRBD2 covers 11 bases. Germline V gene data show CDR1 as KGHDR and CDR2 as SFDVKD. Unmatched junction bases numbered 1, after V lost 4 bases and J lost 0 bases. The CDR3 extends over 15 amino acids. The CDR3 reads CATSEGTSGSYEQYF. CDR3 bases: TGTGCCACCAGTGAAGGGACTAGCGGCTCCTACGAGCAGTACTTC.

This clonotype was picked up a small number of times. The chain links TRBV29-1 to TRBJ2-2; tentative D call: TRBD1 (5 bases). The germline V and J ends were trimmed by 6 bases and 7 bases, with 18 bases remaining between them. This CDR3 comprises 14 residues. The V gene's germline CDR1 is SQVTM and CDR2 ANQGSEA. CDR3 protein: CSVTPLGVGGELFF. The CDR3 DNA sequence: TGCAGCGTGACTCCCCTAGGGGTCGGCGGGGAGCTGTTTTTT.

This clonotype was found a few times. This sequence joins TRBV6-5 and TRBJ2-5, with D perhaps matching TRBD1 (6 bases). V was clipped by 5 bases and J by 3 bases, with 13 bases between them. In germline, CDR1 is MNHEY, CDR2 SVGAGI. The CDR3 is 14 residues long. This chain's CDR3 is CASSRGHLKETQYF. CDR3 DNA: TGTGCCAGCAGTCGGGGACACCTTAAAGAGACCCAGTACTTC.